This entry is about one TCR beta chain. V lost 4 bases, J lost 5 bases, and 12 bases lay in between. The germline V gene has CDR1 SEHNR and CDR2 FQNEAQ (reference sequence). The CDR3 has 13 residues. The data are from a study of shared clonotypes between healthy human individuals. The sorted-subset replicate PCRs were given 150 to 250 ng DNA, which is 27,000 or so T cell genomes. In the original processing: In the immunoSEQ data, sequences were junction-only and lacked quality scores, so filtering differed. The assay was immunoSEQ multiplex PCR, and TCRdb's table has in-frame clones only and misses some. D and trimming were read from the DNA, whereas the V and J calls and clone size are those reported in that table. The data hold some 690,000 clones, with 90% observed a single time.

The sequenced material came from memory CD8+ T cells from PBMCs. As to subset: CD45RO+ cells pooled with CCR7-negative TemRA cells. The sequence came from a man aged 18-30 years in good health. Some clones in this sample may be carry-over from other donors' samples. The chain is built from TRBV7-9 and TRBJ2-7; no clear D gene. The CDR3 spells CASSSGVENEQYF. The CDR3 nucleotides read TGTGCCAGCAGCTCCGGCGTAGAAAACGAGCAGTACTTC.